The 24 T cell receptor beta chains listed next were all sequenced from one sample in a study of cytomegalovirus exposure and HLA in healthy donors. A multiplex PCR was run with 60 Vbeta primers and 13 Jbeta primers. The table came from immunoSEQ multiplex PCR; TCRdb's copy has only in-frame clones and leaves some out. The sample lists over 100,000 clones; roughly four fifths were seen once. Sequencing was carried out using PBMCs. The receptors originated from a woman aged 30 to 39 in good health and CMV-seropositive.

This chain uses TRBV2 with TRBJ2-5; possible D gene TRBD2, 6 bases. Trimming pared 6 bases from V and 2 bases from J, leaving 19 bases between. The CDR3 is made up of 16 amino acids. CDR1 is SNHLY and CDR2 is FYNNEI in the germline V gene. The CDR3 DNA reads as TGTGCCAGCAGAGACCTCTTTGCGGGGATACAAGAGACCCAGTACTTC. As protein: CASRDLFAGIQETQYF.

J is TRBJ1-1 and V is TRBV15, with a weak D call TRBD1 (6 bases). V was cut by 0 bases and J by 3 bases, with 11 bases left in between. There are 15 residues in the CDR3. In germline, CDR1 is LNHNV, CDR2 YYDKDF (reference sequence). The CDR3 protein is CATSRDDGQYTEAFF. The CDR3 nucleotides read TGTGCCACCAGCAGAGATGATGGACAGTACACTGAAGCTTTCTTT.

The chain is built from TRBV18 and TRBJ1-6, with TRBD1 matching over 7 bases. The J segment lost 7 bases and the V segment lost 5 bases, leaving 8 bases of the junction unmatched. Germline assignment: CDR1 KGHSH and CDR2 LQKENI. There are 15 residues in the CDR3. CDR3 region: CASSSQGMANSPLHF. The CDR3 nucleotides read TGTGCCAGCTCATCACAGGGGATGGCGAATTCACCCCTCCACTTT.

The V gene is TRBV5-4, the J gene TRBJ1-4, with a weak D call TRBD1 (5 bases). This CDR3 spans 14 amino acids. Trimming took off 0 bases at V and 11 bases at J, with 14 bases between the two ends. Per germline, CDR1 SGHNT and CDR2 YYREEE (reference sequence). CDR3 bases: TGTGCCAGCAGCTTGGCAGGGTTACAGGAGAAACTGTTTTTT. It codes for CASSLAGLQEKLFF.

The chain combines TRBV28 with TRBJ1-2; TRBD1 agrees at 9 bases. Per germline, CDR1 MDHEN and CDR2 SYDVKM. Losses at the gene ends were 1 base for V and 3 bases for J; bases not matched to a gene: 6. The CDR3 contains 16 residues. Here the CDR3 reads CASSLLGTGIDYGYTF. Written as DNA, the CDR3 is TGTGCCAGCAGTTTATTGGGGACAGGGATAGACTATGGCTACACCTTC.

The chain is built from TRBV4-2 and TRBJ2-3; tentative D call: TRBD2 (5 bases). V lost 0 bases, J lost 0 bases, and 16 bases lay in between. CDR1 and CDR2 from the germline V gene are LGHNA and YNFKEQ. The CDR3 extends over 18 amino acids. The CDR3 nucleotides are TGTGCCAGCAGCCAAGATCATTCTCGGGGTTTGAGCACAGATACGCAGTATTTT. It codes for CASSQDHSRGLSTDTQYF.

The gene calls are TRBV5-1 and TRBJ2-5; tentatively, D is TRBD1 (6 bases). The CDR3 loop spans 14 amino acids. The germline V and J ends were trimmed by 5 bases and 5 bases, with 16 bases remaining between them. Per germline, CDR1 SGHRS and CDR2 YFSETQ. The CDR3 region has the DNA TGCGCCAGCAGGCTCACTGGGGGCGGTGAGACCCAGTACTTC. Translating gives CASRLTGGGETQYF. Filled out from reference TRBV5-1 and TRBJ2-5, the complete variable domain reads KAGVTQTPRYLIKTRGQQVTLSCSPISGHRSVSWYQQTPGQGLQFLFEYFSETQRNKGNFPGRFSGRQFSNSRSEMNVSTLELGDSALYLCASRLTGGGETQYFGPGTRLLVL.

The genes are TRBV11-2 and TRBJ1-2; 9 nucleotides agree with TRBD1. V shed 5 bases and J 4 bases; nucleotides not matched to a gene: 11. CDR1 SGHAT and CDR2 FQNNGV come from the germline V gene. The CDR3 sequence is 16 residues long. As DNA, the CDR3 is TGTGCCAGCAGCGCTGGCGGGACAGGGACGTCCTATGGCTACACCTTC. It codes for CASSAGGTGTSYGYTF.

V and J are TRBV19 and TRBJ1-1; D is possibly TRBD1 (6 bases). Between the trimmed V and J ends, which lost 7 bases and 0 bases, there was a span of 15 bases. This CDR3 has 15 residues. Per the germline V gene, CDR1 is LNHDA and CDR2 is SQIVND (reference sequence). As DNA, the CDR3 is TGTGCCAGTACCTTCGGACAGTCTATGAACACTGAAGCTTTCTTT. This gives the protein CASTFGQSMNTEAFF.

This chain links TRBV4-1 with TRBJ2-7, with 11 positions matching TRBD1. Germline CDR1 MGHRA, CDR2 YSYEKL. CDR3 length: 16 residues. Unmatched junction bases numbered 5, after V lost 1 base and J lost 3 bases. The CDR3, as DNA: TGCGCCAGCAGCCAAGGGCCGGGACAGGGGGACTACGAGCAGTACTTC. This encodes CASSQGPGQGDYEQYF.

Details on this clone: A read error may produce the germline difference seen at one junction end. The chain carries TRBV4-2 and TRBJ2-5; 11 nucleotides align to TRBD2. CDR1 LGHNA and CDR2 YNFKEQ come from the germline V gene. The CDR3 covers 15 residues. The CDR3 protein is CASSRETSGEETQHF. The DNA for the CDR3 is TGTGCCAGCAGCCGTGAGACTAGCGGGGAAGAGACCCAGCACTTC.

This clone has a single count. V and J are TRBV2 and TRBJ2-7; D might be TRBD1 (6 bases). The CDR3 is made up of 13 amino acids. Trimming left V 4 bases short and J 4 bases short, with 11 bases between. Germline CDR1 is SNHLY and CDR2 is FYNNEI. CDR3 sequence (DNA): TGTGCCAGCAGTGTCGGACAGCTATACGAGCAGTACTTC. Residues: CASSVGQLYEQYF.

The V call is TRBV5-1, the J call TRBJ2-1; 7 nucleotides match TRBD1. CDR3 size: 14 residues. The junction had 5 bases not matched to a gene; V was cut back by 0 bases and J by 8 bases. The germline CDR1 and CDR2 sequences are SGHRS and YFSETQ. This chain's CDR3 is CASSLGQGPDEQFF. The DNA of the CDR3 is TGCGCCAGCAGCTTGGGACAGGGACCCGATGAGCAGTTCTTC.

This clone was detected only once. The CDR3 is CASSQDASNYEQYF. As DNA, the CDR3 is TGCGCCAGCAGCCAAGATGCGTCCAACTACGAGCAGTACTTC. The chain has TRBV4-3 and TRBJ2-7, with D unclear. The length of the CDR3 is 14 residues. The germline V gene has CDR1 LGHNA and CDR2 YSLEER. The germline V and J ends were trimmed by 0 bases and 3 bases, with 9 bases remaining between them.

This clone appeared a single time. Written as DNA, the CDR3 is TGTGCCACCACGACCACAGGGTACTCTAATGAAAAACTGTTTTTT. Translating it yields CATTTTGYSNEKLFF. The chain is built from TRBV2 and TRBJ1-4; possibly TRBD1 for D (6 bases). Trimming cost V 10 bases and J 3 bases, with 18 bases left between them. The CDR3 extends over 15 amino acids. The germline V gene has CDR1 SNHLY and CDR2 FYNNEI.

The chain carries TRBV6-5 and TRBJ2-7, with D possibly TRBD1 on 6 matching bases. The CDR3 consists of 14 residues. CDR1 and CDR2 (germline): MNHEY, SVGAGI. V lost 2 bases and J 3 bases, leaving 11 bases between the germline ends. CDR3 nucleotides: TGTGCCAGCAGTTACACCGGGACAAGCTACGAGCAGTACTTC. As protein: CASSYTGTSYEQYF.

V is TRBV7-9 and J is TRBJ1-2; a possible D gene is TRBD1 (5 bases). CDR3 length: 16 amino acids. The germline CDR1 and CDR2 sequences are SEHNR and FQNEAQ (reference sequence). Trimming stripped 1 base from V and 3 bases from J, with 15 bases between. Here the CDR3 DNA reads TGTGCCAGCAGCTTAGAGGGGAACTCGGAAGACTATGGCTACACCTTC. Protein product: CASSLEGNSEDYGYTF.

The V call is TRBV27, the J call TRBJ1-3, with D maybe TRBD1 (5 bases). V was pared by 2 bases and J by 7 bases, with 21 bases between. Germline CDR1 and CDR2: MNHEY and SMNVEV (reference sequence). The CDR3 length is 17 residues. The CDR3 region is CASSLRPRTRMGNTIYF. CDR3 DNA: TGTGCCAGCAGTTTACGACCCCGGACACGCATGGGGAACACCATATATTTT.

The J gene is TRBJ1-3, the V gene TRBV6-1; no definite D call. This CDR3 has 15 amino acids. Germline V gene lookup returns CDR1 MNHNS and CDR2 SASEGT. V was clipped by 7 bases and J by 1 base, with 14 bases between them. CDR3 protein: CASTSKTRSGNTIYF. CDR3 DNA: TGTGCCAGCACCAGTAAGACTAGATCTGGAAACACCATATATTTT.

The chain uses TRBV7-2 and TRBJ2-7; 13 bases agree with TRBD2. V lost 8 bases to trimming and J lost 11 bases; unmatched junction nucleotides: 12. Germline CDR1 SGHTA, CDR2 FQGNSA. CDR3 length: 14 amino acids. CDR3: CASGPGTSGESKYF. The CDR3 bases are TGTGCCAGCGGGCCCGGGACTAGCGGGGAGAGTAAGTACTTC.

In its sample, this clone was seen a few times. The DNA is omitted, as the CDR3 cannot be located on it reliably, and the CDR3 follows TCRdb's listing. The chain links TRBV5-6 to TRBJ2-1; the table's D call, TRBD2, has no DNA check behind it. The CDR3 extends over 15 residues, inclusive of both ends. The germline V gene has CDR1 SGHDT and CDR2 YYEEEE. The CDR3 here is CASSFGPGVDNEQFF.

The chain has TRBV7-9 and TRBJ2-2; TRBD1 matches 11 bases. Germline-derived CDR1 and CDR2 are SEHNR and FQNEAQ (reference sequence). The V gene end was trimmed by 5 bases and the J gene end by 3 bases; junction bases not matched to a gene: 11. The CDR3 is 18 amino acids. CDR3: CASSPRDRGVIDTGELFF. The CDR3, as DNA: TGTGCCAGCAGCCCCCGGGACAGGGGGGTAATAGACACCGGGGAGCTGTTTTTT.

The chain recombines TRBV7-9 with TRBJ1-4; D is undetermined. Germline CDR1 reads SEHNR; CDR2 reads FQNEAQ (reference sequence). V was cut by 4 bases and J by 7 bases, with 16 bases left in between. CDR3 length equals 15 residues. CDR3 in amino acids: CASSSNRGSVEKLFF. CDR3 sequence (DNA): TGTGCCAGCAGCTCCAACAGAGGGTCCGTTGAAAAACTGTTTTTT.

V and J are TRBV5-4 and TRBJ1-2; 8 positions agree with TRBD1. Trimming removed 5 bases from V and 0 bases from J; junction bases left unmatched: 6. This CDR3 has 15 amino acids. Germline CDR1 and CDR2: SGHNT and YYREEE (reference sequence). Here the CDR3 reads CASRPYRGTNYGYTF. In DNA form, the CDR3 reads TGTGCCAGCAGACCCTACAGGGGGACTAACTATGGCTACACCTTC.